This T cell receptor beta chain was obtained from a study of shared clonotypes between healthy human individuals. Study-wide points: Generation probabilities of non-shared clonotypes were lower (relative to those shared by all four donors). The study's rarefaction showed incomplete sorted-subset sequencing despite large depth.

On this clone itself: Its matching antigen is unknown.

The V and J ends lost 5 bases and 15 bases, in that order; junction bases with no gene match: 28. Germline V lookup: CDR1 SGHKS, CDR2 YYEKEE (reference sequence). There are 18 residues in the CDR3. Profiled with immunoSEQ multiplex PCR; TCRdb holds only in-frame clones, not every one. The sample lists about 1.5 million clones, roughly 98% seen once, with less than 0.55% in the top ten. V and J are TRBV5-5 and TRBJ1-3; 8 bases agree with TRBD1. The source of this sequence is a man aged 30 to 45 in good health. Specimen: naive CD4+ T cells sorted from blood. Subset noted: CD45RA+ positively selected. The CDR3 loop is CASSPGTGAGRESRKGYF. The CDR3 nucleotides are TGTGCCAGCAGTCCCGGGACAGGCGCTGGGCGAGAAAGTCGCAAGGGATATTTT.